Shown below are 3 T cell receptor beta chains from a single sample sequenced in a study of Graves' ophthalmopathy and Graves' hyperthyroidism. RNA transcripts served as template for amplifying TCR beta CDR3 sequences. First-round RT-PCR with HTBI primers preceded a second-round multiplex PCR. Using its own MiXCR run on the multiplex PCR reads, TCRdb lists one record per CDR3 protein. Of 680,000 or so distinct CDR3 sequences listed, about a fifth are singletons. The sequencing sample was made of peripheral blood. These receptors were taken from a young woman with stable Graves' hyperthyroidism. Some clones in this sample may be carry-over from other donors' samples.

This clonotype was counted ten times or more. The CDR3 sequence is CSAEDRGSGNTIYF. In DNA form, the CDR3 reads TGCAGCGCCGAGGACAGGGGGTCTGGAAACACCATATATTTT. This chain uses TRBV29-1 with TRBJ1-3, with TRBD1 identical over 10 bases. The CDR3 is 14 amino acids. From germline, CDR1 is SQVTM and CDR2 ANQGSEA. Trimming cost V 7 bases and J 1 base; bases outside gene matches: 4. Complete variable domain (other parts from reference TRBV29-1 and TRBJ1-3): SAVISQKPSRDICQRGTSLTIQCQVDSQVTMMFWYRQQPGQSLTLIATANQGSEATYESGFVIDKFPISRPNLTFSTLTVSNMSPEDSSIYLCSAEDRGSGNTIYFGEGSWLTVV.

Points on this clonotype: The junction departs from germline at one end; a sequencing error may be responsible. The chain links TRBV12-3 or TRBV12-4 to TRBJ1-5; D is uncertain. The CDR3 runs 15 residues. The CDR3 reads CASGLTARGDQPQHF. The CDR3 DNA is TGTGCCAGCGGTTTAACCGCCCGAGGAGATCAGCCCCAGCATTTT.

This clonotype was counted at least ten times. The rearrangement joins TRBV2 to TRBJ1-2, with 7 positions matching TRBD1. This CDR3 is 12 amino acids long. After removal of 7 bases from V and 8 bases from J, the junction contained 7 bases not matched to a gene. The V gene's germline CDR1 is SNHLY and CDR2 FYNNEI. CDR3 residues: CASNILGGGYTF. The CDR3 nucleotides read TGTGCCAGCAACATACTAGGGGGCGGCTACACCTTC.